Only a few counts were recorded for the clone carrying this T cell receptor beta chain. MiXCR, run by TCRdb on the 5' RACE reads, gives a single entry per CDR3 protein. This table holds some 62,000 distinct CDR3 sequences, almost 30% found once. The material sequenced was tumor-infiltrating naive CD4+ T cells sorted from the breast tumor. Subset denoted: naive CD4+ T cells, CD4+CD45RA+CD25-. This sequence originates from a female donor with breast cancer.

This CDR3 is CASSFLRKSTNFYNSPLHF. DNA of the CDR3: TGTGCCAGCAGTTTTCTCAGAAAAAGTACCAACTTCTATAATTCACCCCTCCACTTT. The chain combines TRBV6-6 with TRBJ1-6, with D unclear. There are 19 residues in the CDR3. Germline-derived CDR1 and CDR2 are MNHNY and SVGAGI (reference sequence). V lost 4 bases and J 3 bases, leaving 22 bases between the germline ends.